The 32 T cell receptor beta chains in this list originate from one sample, sequenced in a study of shared clonotypes between healthy human individuals (TCRdb year 2020). The library relied on the immunoSEQ multiplex PCR assay. TCRdb stores this immuneACCESS table with in-frame sequences only. Part of the clones is absent; in the studies checked, under half of the shortfall reflects unresolved V genes, and no reason is known for the rest. Within this sample are 850,000 to 1,200,000 clones, with about 75% of them counted one time only. Less than 1.5% of the sample belongs to the ten largest clones. The sequenced sample was memory CD4+ T cells sorted from blood. Interpreted using the paper, the cell subset or site label stands for: CD45RA-negative fraction. These TCRs come from a young man in good health.

V gene TRBV28 combines with J gene TRBJ1-6, with unresolved D. Per germline, CDR1 MDHEN and CDR2 SYDVKM. The CDR3 contains 14 residues. The V gene lost 3 bases and the J gene lost 4 bases, with 7 bases spanning the gap. The DNA for the CDR3 is TGTGCCAGCAGTTTCCAGGCGTATAATTCACCCCTCCACTTT. Translation: CASSFQAYNSPLHF.

This clone was found a few times. CDR3 protein: CASSPPSGVNEKLFF. The CDR3 nucleotides are TGTGCCAGCTCACCACCATCAGGGGTTAATGAAAAACTGTTTTTT. The chain combines TRBV18 with TRBJ1-4, with D tentatively TRBD1 (6 bases). This CDR3 has 15 residues. Germline lookup yields CDR1 KGHSH and CDR2 LQKENI. The V and J ends lost 0 bases and 4 bases respectively, with 9 bases between them.

The chain carries TRBV11-3 and TRBJ2-2; 12 positions match TRBD2. There are 16 residues in the CDR3. J gave up 4 bases and V 3 bases, and 3 bases lay outside the gene matches. CDR1 is SGHNT, CDR2 YENEEA, per germline. The CDR3 DNA follows: TGTGCCAGCAGCTTTCTAGCGGGAGGGCCCACCGGGGAGCTGTTTTTT. This translates into CASSFLAGGPTGELFF.

V usage is TRBV28 and J usage is TRBJ2-3; D gene uncertain. There are 15 residues in the CDR3. CDR1 MDHEN and CDR2 SYDVKM come from the germline V gene. Trimming took 5 bases from V and 2 from J, leaving 14 bases between them. CDR3 amino acids: CASSPSLSPTDTQYF. The CDR3 DNA sequence: TGTGCCAGCAGTCCATCGTTGAGTCCCACAGATACGCAGTATTTT.

CDR3 residues: CASSASVSTDTQYF. CDR3 DNA sequence: TGCGCCAGCAGTGCTAGCGTCAGCACAGATACGCAGTATTTT. This chain uses TRBV10-1 with TRBJ2-3, with D perhaps TRBD2 (6 bases). Germline V gene data show CDR1 as WNHNN and CDR2 as SYGVQD (reference sequence). The CDR3 has 14 amino acids. V lost 4 bases and J 0 bases, leaving 8 bases between the germline ends.

The rearrangement uses TRBV5-6 and TRBJ2-7, with D uncertain. Between the trimmed V and J ends, which lost 1 base and 7 bases, there was a span of 12 bases. This CDR3 is 13 amino acids long. Per germline, CDR1 SGHDT and CDR2 YYEEEE. CDR3 bases: TGTGCCAGCAGCTTGTTTCAGAACGCAGAGCAGTACTTC. Its translation: CASSLFQNAEQYF. Filled out from reference TRBV5-6 and TRBJ2-7, the complete variable domain reads DAGVTQSPTHLIKTRGQQVTLRCSPKSGHDTVSWYQQALGQGPQFIFQYYEEEERQRGNFPDRFSGHQFPNYSSELNVNALLLGDSALYLCASSLFQNAEQYFGPGTRLTVT.

This sequence joins TRBV6-1 and TRBJ2-7; D gene unclear. This CDR3 contains 14 residues. The germline gives CDR1 MNHNS, CDR2 SASEGT. V lost 0 bases to trimming and J lost 2 bases, with 8 bases between them. Written as DNA, the CDR3 is TGTGCCAGCAGTGAAGCGGGCTATACCTACGAGCAGTACTTC. The encoded protein is CASSEAGYTYEQYF.

This clone was seen only a few times. This sequence joins TRBV7-9 and TRBJ1-2, with a tentative D call TRBD1 (6 bases). Between the trimmed V and J ends, which lost 2 bases and 4 bases, there was a span of 14 bases. Germline CDR1 and CDR2: SEHNR and FQNEAQ (reference sequence). CDR3 size: 15 residues. This CDR3 is CASSLIGGFGYGYTF. In nucleotides, the CDR3 is TGTGCCAGCAGCTTAATAGGGGGATTTGGCTATGGCTACACCTTC.

This clone appeared a few times. V and J are TRBV5-6 and TRBJ2-5, with 11 bases matching TRBD1. CDR3 length equals 15 residues. Losses at the gene ends were 1 base for V and 5 bases for J; bases not matched to a gene: 4. Germline assignment: CDR1 SGHDT and CDR2 YYEEEE. CDR3 sequence: CASSLQGQGVETQYF. CDR3 nucleotide sequence: TGTGCCAGCAGCTTGCAGGGACAGGGGGTCGAGACCCAGTACTTC.

The genes are TRBV18 and TRBJ2-1; D perhaps matches TRBD1 (6 bases). The V gene lost 4 bases and the J gene lost 7 bases, with 11 bases spanning the gap. This CDR3 contains 13 residues. Germline CDR1 KGHSH, CDR2 LQKENI. CDR3 DNA: TGTGCCAGCTCACGGATCGGGACAAATGAGCAGTTCTTC. This codes for CASSRIGTNEQFF.

The V gene is TRBV5-8, the J gene TRBJ2-7; D perhaps matches TRBD1 (7 bases). V gave up 0 bases and J gave up 9 bases, with 19 bases separating them. Germline-derived CDR1 and CDR2 are SGHTS and YDEGEE. This CDR3 is 15 amino acids long. The DNA for the CDR3 is TGTGCCAGCAGCTTGGTTTCAGGGGGGTCCCCGCGGCAGTACTTC. Protein product: CASSLVSGGSPRQYF.

The chain couples TRBV7-2 to TRBJ1-4, with no clear D. The germline V gene has CDR1 SGHTA and CDR2 FQGNSA. This CDR3 region has 12 residues. The ends were cut back, 5 bases at V and 7 bases at J, with 8 bases in the middle. CDR3 amino acids: CASSPTREKLFF. CDR3 sequence (DNA): TGTGCCAGCAGCCCCACCCGTGAAAAACTGTTTTTT.

The chain uses TRBV9 and TRBJ2-2; D uncertain. Germline V gives CDR1 SGDLS, CDR2 YYNGEE. The ends were cut back, 0 bases at V and 7 bases at J, with 13 bases in the middle. The CDR3 has 15 residues. The CDR3: CASSVGSQVGGELFF. The CDR3 region has the DNA TGTGCCAGCAGCGTAGGGTCACAAGTAGGCGGGGAGCTGTTTTTT.

CDR3 coding DNA: TGCGCCAGCAGTCATCCAGGGGGACAGGGGAGTAAGTCACGCACAGATACGCAGTATTTT. Protein: CASSHPGGQGSKSRTDTQYF. This chain connects TRBV23-1 to TRBJ2-3; 10 bases align to TRBD1. TRBV23-1 is flagged as an ORF with uncertain function. The CDR3 totals 20 residues. V shed 3 bases, J shed 1 base, and the junction held 16 bases outside the gene matches.

The chain has TRBV13 and TRBJ2-7; 7 bases are shared with TRBD1. The V and J ends lost 5 bases and 6 bases, in that order; junction bases with no gene match: 16. The CDR3 runs 16 residues. CDR1 PRHDT and CDR2 FYEKMQ come from the germline V gene (reference sequence). For the CDR3, the DNA is TGTGCCAGCAGCGTAGATGTGGGACAGCCTCTAAGCGAGCAGTACTTC. This sequence encodes CASSVDVGQPLSEQYF.

The rearrangement uses TRBV18 and TRBJ2-7; D not resolved. CDR3 size: 13 residues. Germline assignment: CDR1 KGHSH and CDR2 LQKENI. Trimming shortened V by 0 bases and J by 5 bases, and 8 bases separated the two germline ends. CDR3 loop: CASSPPFPNEQYF. The CDR3 coding sequence is TGTGCCAGCTCACCACCGTTTCCGAACGAGCAGTACTTC. The variable domain in full, with the rest retrieved from reference TRBV18 and TRBJ2-7, is NAGVMQNPRHLVRRRGQEARLRCSPMKGHSHVYWYRQLPEEGLKFMVYLQKENIIDESGMPKERFSAEFPKEGPSILRIQQVVRGDSAAYFCASSPPFPNEQYFGPGTRLTVT.

The chain combines TRBV7-2 with TRBJ1-2, with D perhaps matching TRBD1 (6 bases). From germline, CDR1 is SGHTA and CDR2 FQGNSA. The V and J ends lost 2 bases and 6 bases respectively, with 13 bases between them. The CDR3 spans 14 residues. For the CDR3, the DNA is TGTGCCAGCAGCTTACAGGGGCCCCTCGATGGCTACACCTTC. Translating it yields CASSLQGPLDGYTF.

The chain joins TRBV28 to TRBJ1-2, with 7 positions matching TRBD1. This CDR3 is 13 amino acids long. The germline CDR1 and CDR2 sequences are MDHEN and SYDVKM. The J segment lost 8 bases and the V segment lost 2 bases, leaving 5 bases of the junction unmatched. CDR3 in amino acids: CASSLGTVRGYTF. The DNA for the CDR3 is TGTGCCAGCAGTTTAGGGACAGTAAGAGGCTACACCTTC.

V usage is TRBV18 and J usage is TRBJ2-7; a weak D match, TRBD1 (6 bases). The CDR3 runs 11 residues. The ends were cut back, 4 bases at V and 9 bases at J, with 10 bases in the middle. The germline gives CDR1 KGHSH, CDR2 LQKENI. The CDR3 spells CASSQGDGQYF. DNA for the CDR3: TGTGCCAGCTCACAGGGGGATGGGCAGTACTTC.

This clone was seen only once. Additional DNA sequences in this sample encode the identical CDR3. The chain uses TRBV5-4 and TRBJ2-2, with 10 bases fitting TRBD2. The CDR3 consists of 16 residues. The germline gives CDR1 SGHNT, CDR2 YYREEE (reference sequence). Germline trimming cut 4 bases from V and 2 bases from J; bases unmatched to any gene: 5. The CDR3 region has the DNA TGTGCCAGCAGCACCGGACTAGCGGTTAACACCGGGGAGCTGTTTTTT. As protein: CASSTGLAVNTGELFF.

The gene calls are TRBV28 and TRBJ1-2; TRBD1 matches 8 bases. Losses at the gene ends were 6 bases for V and 1 base for J; bases not matched to a gene: 7. In germline, CDR1 is MDHEN, CDR2 SYDVKM. The CDR3 has 15 residues. The CDR3 sequence: CASSPPDRVNYGYTF. The CDR3 DNA reads as TGTGCCAGCAGCCCGCCGGACAGGGTTAACTATGGCTACACCTTC.

Notes on this clone: A read error may account for a junction end that differs from germline. This sequence joins TRBV11-2 and TRBJ2-5, with unresolved D. Germline V gene sequence: CDR1 SGHAT, CDR2 FQNNGV. The CDR3 is 12 amino acids. The CDR3 nucleotides are TGTGCCAGCAGCGTAGAATCTGAGACCCAGTACTTC. This codes for CASSVESETQYF. Variable domain in full (rest from reference TRBV11-2 and TRBJ2-5): EAGVAQSPRYKIIEKRQSVAFWCNPISGHATLYWYQQILGQGPKLLIQFQNNGVVDDSQLPKDRFSAERLKGVDSTLKIQPAKLEDSAVYLCASSVESETQYFGPGTRLLVL.

The rearrangement links TRBV9 to TRBJ2-3, with a tentative D call TRBD1 (6 bases). Germline CDR1 and CDR2: SGDLS and YYNGEE. V shed 0 bases and J shed 3 bases, with 14 bases lying between them. CDR3 length equals 16 residues. The CDR3 loop reads CASSVAEGVRTDTQYF. The DNA for the CDR3 is TGTGCCAGCAGCGTAGCTGAGGGGGTCCGGACAGATACGCAGTATTTT.

This chain uses TRBV19 with TRBJ1-2, with D possibly matching TRBD1 (6 bases). The V and J ends lost 3 bases and 7 bases respectively, with 21 bases between them. This CDR3 has 16 residues. Germline-derived CDR1 and CDR2 are LNHDA and SQIVND (reference sequence). In DNA form, the CDR3 reads TGTGCCAGTAGTATTGGGGGGGGCTCCCCTCGAGGTGGCTACACCTTC. Translating it yields CASSIGGGSPRGGYTF.

About this clone: Within the sample, other DNA sequences also encode this same CDR3. The chain carries TRBV7-2 and TRBJ2-2, with a possible D match to TRBD1 (6 bases). The CDR3 is made up of 17 amino acids. From germline, CDR1 is SGHTA and CDR2 FQGNSA. The V and J ends lost 1 base and 1 base respectively, with 13 bases between them. The CDR3 sequence: CASSLVSGTRNTGELFF. CDR3 DNA sequence: TGTGCCAGCAGCTTAGTATCCGGGACAAGGAACACCGGGGAGCTGTTTTTT.

This chain uses TRBV5-4 with TRBJ1-1; D gene uncertain. Germline assignment: CDR1 SGHNT and CDR2 YYREEE (reference sequence). The ends were cut back, 4 bases at V and 0 bases at J, with 10 bases in the middle. The CDR3 contains 14 residues. CDR3 DNA: TGTGCCAGCAGCCTATATACGATGAACACTGAAGCTTTCTTT. Residues: CASSLYTMNTEAFF. Variable domain in full (rest from reference TRBV5-4 and TRBJ1-1): ETGVTQSPTHLIKTRGQQVTLRCSSQSGHNTVSWYQQALGQGPQFIFQYYREEENGRGNFPPRFSGLQFPNYSSELNVNALELDDSALYLCASSLYTMNTEAFFGQGTRLTVV.

The chain joins TRBV5-1 to TRBJ2-5; 7 nucleotides match TRBD2. CDR1 SGHRS and CDR2 YFSETQ come from the germline V gene. V was pared by 2 bases and J by 5 bases, with 9 bases of the junction left unmatched. This CDR3 is 15 amino acids long. The CDR3 bases are TGCGCCAGCAGCTTTCAAGCGGGGACGGGGGAGACCCAGTACTTC. It encodes CASSFQAGTGETQYF.

The chain links TRBV7-9 to TRBJ2-1; 7 bases fit TRBD1. CDR3 length equals 14 residues. The ends lost 3 bases at V and 10 bases at J; junction bases unmatched: 9. From germline, CDR1 is SEHNR and CDR2 FQNEAQ (reference sequence). In nucleotides, the CDR3 is TGTGCCAGCAGCTTTAGCCTCGACAGGGCCGAGCAGTTCTTC. This translates into CASSFSLDRAEQFF. Complete variable domain (other parts from reference TRBV7-9 and TRBJ2-1): DTGVSQNPRHKITKRGQNVTFRCDPISEHNRLYWYRQTLGQGPEFLTYFQNEAQLEKSRLLSDRFSAERPKGSFSTLEIQRTEQGDSAMYLCASSFSLDRAEQFFGPGTRLTVL.

This clone came up many times. The rearrangement joins TRBV19 to TRBJ1-2; no clear D. The CDR3 covers 13 residues. V lost 3 bases and J 2 bases, leaving 7 bases between the germline ends. Germline V gene lookup returns CDR1 LNHDA and CDR2 SQIVND (reference sequence). CDR3 nucleotide sequence: TGTGCCAGTAGTATTGACGGCAACTATGGCTACACCTTC. It translates to CASSIDGNYGYTF.

This chain uses TRBV27 with TRBJ2-3, with D uncertain. CDR3 length: 15 amino acids. CDR1 and CDR2 from the germline V gene are MNHEY and SMNVEV (reference sequence). The V end lost 2 bases, the J end lost 5 bases, and 14 bases lay between the germline ends. The CDR3 here is CASSLVLGKRDTQYF. Written as DNA, the CDR3 is TGTGCCAGCAGTTTAGTCCTGGGGAAAAGAGATACGCAGTATTTT.

V gene TRBV6-1 combines with J gene TRBJ1-1, with D unresolved. This CDR3 has 14 residues. CDR1 and CDR2 from the germline V gene are MNHNS and SASEGT. Between the trimmed V and J ends, which lost 5 bases and 4 bases, there was a span of 14 bases. The CDR3 loop is CASSKTGEGTEAFF. In DNA, the CDR3 is TGTGCCAGCAGTAAGACTGGGGAAGGCACTGAAGCTTTCTTT.

This clone was detected only once. The V call is TRBV15, the J call TRBJ1-4; D is uncertain. Germline loops: CDR1 LNHNV, CDR2 YYDKDF (reference sequence). This CDR3 has 15 residues. V was pared by 8 bases and J by 5 bases, with 18 bases between. CDR3 sequence reads: CATGKGGQDNEKLFF. CDR3 DNA sequence: TGTGCCACCGGTAAGGGTGGCCAGGACAATGAAAAACTGTTTTTT.